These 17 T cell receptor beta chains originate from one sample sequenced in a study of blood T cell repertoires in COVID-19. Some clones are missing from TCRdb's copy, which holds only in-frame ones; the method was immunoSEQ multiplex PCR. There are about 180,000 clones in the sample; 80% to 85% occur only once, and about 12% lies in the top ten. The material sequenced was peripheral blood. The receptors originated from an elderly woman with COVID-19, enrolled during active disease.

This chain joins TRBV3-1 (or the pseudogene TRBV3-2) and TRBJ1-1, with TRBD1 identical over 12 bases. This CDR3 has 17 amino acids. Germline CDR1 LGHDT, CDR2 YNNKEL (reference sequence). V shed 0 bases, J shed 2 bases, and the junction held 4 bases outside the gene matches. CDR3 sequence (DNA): TGTGCCAGCAGCCAAGATCAGGGGACAGGGGGCAACACTGAAGCTTTCTTT. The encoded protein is CASSQDQGTGGNTEAFF.

The CDR3 DNA is TGTGCCAGCAGCTCCCTAGCGGGAGGAGGGTACGAGCAGTACTTC. It is translated as CASSSLAGGGYEQYF. The V and J genes are TRBV5-4 and TRBJ2-7, with 11 bases fitting TRBD2. Germline-derived CDR1 and CDR2 are SGHNT and YYREEE (reference sequence). This CDR3 comprises 15 residues. The trim removed 3 bases at V and 4 bases at J, leaving 6 bases unmatched.

CDR3 region: CASSRAQGAETQYF. DNA for the CDR3: TGTGCCAGCAGCCGCGCCCAGGGGGCGGAGACCCAGTACTTC. V gene TRBV11-3 combines with J gene TRBJ2-5; 8 bases agree with TRBD1. CDR3 length equals 14 residues. Germline V gene lookup returns CDR1 SGHNT and CDR2 YENEEA. The J segment lost 5 bases and the V segment lost 5 bases, leaving 7 bases of the junction unmatched.

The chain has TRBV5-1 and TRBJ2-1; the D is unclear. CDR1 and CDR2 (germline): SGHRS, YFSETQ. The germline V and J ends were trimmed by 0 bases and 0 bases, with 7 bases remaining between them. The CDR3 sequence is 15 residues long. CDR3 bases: TGCGCCAGCAGCTTGGGGGCGAGCTCCTACAATGAGCAGTTCTTC. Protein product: CASSLGASSYNEQFF.

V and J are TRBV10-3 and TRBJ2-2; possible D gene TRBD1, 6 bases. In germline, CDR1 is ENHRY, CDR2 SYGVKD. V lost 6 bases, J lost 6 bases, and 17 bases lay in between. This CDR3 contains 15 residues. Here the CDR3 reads CAIRFADSLSGELFF. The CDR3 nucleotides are TGTGCCATCAGATTTGCGGACAGTCTGTCCGGGGAGCTGTTTTTT.

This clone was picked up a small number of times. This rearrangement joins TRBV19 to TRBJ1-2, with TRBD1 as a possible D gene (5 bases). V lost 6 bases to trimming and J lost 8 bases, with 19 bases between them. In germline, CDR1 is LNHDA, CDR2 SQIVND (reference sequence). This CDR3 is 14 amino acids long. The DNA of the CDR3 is TGTGCCAGTAGGACACTTTCAGGGAATACCGGCTACACCTTC. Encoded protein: CASRTLSGNTGYTF. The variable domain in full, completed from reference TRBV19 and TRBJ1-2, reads DGGITQSPKYLFRKEGQNVTLSCEQNLNHDAMYWYRQDPGQGLRLIYYSQIVNDFQKGDIAEGYSVSREKKESFPLTVTSAQKNPTAFYLCASRTLSGNTGYTFGSGTRLTVV.

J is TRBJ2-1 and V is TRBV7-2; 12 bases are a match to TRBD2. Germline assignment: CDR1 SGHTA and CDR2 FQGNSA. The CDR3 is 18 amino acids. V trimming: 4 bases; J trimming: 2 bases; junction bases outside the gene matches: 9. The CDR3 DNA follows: TGTGCCAGCAGCTCAGGGGGGACTAGCGGGTTCACCTACAATGAGCAGTTCTTC. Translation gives CASSSGGTSGFTYNEQFF.

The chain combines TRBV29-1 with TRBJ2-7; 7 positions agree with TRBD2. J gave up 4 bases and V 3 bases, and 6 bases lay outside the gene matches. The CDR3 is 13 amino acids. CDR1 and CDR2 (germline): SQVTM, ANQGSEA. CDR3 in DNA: TGCAGCGTTGAGGGCAGGGAGGGTTACGAGCAGTACTTC. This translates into CSVEGREGYEQYF.

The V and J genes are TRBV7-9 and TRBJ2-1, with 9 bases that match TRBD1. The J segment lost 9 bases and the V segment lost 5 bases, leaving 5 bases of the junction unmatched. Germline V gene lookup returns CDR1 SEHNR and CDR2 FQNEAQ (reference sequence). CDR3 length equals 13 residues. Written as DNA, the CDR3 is TGTGCCAGCAGCCCCCGGGACAGGGCTGAGCAGTTCTTC. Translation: CASSPRDRAEQFF.

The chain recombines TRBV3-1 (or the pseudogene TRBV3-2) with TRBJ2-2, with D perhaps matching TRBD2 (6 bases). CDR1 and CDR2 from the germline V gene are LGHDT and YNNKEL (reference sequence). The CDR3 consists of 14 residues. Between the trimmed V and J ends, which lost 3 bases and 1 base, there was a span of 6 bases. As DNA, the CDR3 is TGTGCCAGCAGCCACGGGGGGAACACCGGGGAGCTGTTTTTT. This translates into CASSHGGNTGELFF.

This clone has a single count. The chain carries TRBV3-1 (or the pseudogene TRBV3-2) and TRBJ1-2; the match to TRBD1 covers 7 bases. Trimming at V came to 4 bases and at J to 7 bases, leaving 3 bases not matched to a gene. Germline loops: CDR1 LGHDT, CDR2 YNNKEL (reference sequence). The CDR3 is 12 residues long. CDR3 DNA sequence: TGTGCCAGCAGCCGCAACAGGGGTGGCTACACCTTC. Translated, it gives CASSRNRGGYTF.

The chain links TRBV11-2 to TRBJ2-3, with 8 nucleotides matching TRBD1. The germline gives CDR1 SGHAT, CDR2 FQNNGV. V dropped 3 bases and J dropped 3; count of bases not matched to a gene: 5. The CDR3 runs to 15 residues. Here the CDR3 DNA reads TGTGCCAGCAGCTTCGGGACAGGTGGGACAGATACGCAGTATTTT. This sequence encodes CASSFGTGGTDTQYF.

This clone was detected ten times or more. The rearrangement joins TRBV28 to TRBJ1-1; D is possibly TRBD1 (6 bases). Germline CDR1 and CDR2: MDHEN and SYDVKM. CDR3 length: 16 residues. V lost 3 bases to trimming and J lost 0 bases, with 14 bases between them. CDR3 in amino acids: CASSLGAGALNTEAFF. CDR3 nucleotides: TGTGCCAGCAGTTTGGGGGCAGGGGCCTTGAACACTGAAGCTTTCTTT.

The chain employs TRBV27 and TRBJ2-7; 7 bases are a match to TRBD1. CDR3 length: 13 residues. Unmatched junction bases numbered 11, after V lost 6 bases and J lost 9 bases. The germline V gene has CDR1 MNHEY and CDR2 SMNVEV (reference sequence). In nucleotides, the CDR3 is TGTGCCAGCAGAATCAACAGGGGCATAAGGCAGTACTTC. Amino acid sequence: CASRINRGIRQYF.

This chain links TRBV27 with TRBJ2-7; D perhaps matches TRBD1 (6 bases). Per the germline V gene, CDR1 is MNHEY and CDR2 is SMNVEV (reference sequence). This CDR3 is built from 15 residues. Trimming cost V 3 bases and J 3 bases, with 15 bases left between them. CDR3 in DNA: TGTGCCAGCAGTTTGGCAGGGGCGCAGCGCTACGAGCAGTACTTC. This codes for CASSLAGAQRYEQYF.

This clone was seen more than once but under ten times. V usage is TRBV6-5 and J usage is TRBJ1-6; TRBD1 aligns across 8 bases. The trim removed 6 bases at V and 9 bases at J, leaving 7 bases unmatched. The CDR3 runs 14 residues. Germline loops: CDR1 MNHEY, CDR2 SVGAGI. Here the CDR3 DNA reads TGTGCCAGCAGAAGACAGGGGTATCCTTCACCCCTCCACTTT. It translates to CASRRQGYPSPLHF.

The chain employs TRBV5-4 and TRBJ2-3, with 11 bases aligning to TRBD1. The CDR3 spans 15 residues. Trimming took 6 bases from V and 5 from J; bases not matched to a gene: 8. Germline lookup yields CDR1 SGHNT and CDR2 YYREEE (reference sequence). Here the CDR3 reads CASTPGQGARDTQYF. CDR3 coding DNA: TGTGCCAGCACCCCTGGACAGGGGGCACGAGATACGCAGTATTTT.